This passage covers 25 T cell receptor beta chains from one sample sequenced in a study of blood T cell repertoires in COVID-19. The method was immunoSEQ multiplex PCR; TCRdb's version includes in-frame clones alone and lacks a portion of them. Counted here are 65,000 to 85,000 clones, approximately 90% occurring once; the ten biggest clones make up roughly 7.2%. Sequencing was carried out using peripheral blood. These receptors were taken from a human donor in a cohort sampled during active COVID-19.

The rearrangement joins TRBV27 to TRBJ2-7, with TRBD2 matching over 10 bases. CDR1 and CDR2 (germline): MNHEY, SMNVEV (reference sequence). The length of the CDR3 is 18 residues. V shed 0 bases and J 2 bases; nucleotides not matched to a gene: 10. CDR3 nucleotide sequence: TGTGCCAGCAGTTTATCGCCAAGCGGGGGGGTTGTTGCCTACGAGCAGTACTTC. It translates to CASSLSPSGGVVAYEQYF.

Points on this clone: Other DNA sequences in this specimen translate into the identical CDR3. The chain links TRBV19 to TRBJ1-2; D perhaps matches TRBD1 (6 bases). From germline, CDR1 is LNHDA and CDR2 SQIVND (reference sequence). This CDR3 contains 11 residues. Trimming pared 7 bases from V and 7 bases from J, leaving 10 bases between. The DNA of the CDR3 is TGTGCCAGTACTACAGGGAGTGGCTACACCTTC. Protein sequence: CASTTGSGYTF.

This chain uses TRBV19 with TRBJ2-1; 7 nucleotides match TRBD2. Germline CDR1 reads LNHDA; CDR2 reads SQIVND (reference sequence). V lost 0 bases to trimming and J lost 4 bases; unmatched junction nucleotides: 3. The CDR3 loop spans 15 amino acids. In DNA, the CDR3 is TGTGCCAGTAGTATAGATCGCGGGGGTTACAATGAGCAGTTCTTC. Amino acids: CASSIDRGGYNEQFF.

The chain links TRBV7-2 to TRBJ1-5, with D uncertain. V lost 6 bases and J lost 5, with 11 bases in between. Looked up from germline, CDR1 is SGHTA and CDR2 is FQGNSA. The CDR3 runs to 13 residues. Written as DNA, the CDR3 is TGTGCCAGCAGTACTCGTTCTGATCAGCCCCAGCATTTT. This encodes CASSTRSDQPQHF.

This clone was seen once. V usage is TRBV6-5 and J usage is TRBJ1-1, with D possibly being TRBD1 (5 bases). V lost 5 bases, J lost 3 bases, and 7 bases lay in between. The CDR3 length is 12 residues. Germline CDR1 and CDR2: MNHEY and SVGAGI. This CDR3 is CASSPGDTEAFF. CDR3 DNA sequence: TGTGCCAGCAGTCCGGGGGACACTGAAGCTTTCTTT.

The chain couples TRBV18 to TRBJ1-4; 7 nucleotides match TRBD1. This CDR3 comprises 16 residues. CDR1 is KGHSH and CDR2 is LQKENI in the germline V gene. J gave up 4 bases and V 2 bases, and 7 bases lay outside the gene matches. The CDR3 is CASSPLAGGFNEKLFF. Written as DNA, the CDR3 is TGTGCCAGCTCACCATTGGCAGGGGGTTTTAATGAAAAACTGTTTTTT.

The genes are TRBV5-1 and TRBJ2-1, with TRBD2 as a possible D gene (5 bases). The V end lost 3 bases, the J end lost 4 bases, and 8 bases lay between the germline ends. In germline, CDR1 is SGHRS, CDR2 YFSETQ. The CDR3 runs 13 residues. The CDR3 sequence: CASSSGVYNEQFF. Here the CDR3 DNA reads TGCGCCAGCAGCTCCGGGGTATACAATGAGCAGTTCTTC. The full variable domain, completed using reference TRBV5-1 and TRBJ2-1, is KAGVTQTPRYLIKTRGQQVTLSCSPISGHRSVSWYQQTPGQGLQFLFEYFSETQRNKGNFPGRFSGRQFSNSRSEMNVSTLELGDSALYLCASSSGVYNEQFFGPGTRLTVL.

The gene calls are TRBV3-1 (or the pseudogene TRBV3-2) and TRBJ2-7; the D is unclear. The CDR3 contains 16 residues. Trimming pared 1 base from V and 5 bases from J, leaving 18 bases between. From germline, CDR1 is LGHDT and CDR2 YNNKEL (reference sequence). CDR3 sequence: CASSQGISGLGNEQYF. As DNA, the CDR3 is TGTGCCAGCAGCCAAGGTATTAGTGGGCTTGGCAACGAGCAGTACTTC.

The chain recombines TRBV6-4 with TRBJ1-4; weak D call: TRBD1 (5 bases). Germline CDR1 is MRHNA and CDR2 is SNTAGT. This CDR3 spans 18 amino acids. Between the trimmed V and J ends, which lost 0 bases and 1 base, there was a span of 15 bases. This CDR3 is CASSDSRRRGKTNEKLFF. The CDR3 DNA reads TGTGCCAGCAGTGACTCCAGGCGGAGGGGTAAAACTAATGAAAAACTGTTTTTT.

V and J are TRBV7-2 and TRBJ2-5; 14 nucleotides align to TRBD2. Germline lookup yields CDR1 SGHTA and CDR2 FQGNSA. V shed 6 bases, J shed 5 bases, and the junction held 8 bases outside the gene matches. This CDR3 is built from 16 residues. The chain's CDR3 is CASSFGLAGGGETQYF. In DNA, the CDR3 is TGTGCCAGCAGTTTCGGACTAGCGGGGGGCGGGGAGACCCAGTACTTC.

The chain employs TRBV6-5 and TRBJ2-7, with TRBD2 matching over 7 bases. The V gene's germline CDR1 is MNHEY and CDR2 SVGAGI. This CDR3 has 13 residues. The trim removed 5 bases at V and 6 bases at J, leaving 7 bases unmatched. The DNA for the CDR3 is TGTGCCAGCAGTCCTAGCGGCGTGGGCGAGCAGTACTTC. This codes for CASSPSGVGEQYF.

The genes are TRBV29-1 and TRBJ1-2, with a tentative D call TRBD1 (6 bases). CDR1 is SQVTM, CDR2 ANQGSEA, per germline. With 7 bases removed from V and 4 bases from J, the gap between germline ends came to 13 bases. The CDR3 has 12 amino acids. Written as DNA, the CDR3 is TGCAGCGCCGGGGGGGGCGCCTATGGCTACACCTTC. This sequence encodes CSAGGGAYGYTF.

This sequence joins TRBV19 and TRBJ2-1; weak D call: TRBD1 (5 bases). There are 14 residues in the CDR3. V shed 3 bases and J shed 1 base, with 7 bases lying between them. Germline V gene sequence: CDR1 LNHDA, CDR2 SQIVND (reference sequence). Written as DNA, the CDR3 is TGTGCCAGTAGTATGGGGCAGTCCTACAATGAGCAGTTCTTC. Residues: CASSMGQSYNEQFF.

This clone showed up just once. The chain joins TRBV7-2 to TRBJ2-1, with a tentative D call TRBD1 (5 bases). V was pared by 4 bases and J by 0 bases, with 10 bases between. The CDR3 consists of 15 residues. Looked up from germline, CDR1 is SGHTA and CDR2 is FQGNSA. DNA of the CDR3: TGTGCCAGCAGCTCGACAGTCAGCTCCTACAATGAGCAGTTCTTC. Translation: CASSSTVSSYNEQFF.

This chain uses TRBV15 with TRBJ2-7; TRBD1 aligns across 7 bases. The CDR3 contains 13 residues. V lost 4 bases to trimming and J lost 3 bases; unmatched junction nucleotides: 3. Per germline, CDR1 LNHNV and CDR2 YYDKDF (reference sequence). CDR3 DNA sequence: TGTGCCACCAGCATCGACAGGGTCTACGAGCAGTACTTC. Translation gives CATSIDRVYEQYF. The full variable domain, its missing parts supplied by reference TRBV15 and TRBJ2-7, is DAMVIQNPRYQVTQFGKPVTLSCSQTLNHNVMYWYQQKSSQAPKLLFHYYDKDFNNEADTPDNFQSRRPNTSFCFLDIRSPGLGDTAMYLCATSIDRVYEQYFGPGTRLTVT.

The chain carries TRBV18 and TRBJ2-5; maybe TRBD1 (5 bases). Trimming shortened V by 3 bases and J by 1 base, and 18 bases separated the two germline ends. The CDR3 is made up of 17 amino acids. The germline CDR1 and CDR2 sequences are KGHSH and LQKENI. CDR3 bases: TGTGCCAGCTCACCCCCTCCCCGGACATCCTCCCAAGAGACCCAGTACTTC. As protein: CASSPPPRTSSQETQYF.

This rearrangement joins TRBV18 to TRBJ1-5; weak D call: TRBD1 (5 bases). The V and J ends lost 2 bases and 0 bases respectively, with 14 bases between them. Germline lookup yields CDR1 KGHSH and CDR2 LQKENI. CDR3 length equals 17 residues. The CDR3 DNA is TGTGCCAGCTCACCAAGCCCGACAGATTATAGCAATCAGCCCCAGCATTTT. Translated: CASSPSPTDYSNQPQHF.

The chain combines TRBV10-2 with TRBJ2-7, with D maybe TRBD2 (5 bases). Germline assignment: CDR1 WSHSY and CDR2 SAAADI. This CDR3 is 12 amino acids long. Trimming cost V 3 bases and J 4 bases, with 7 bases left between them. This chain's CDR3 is CASSDAGYEQYF. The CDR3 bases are TGCGCCAGCAGTGACGCGGGTTACGAGCAGTACTTC.

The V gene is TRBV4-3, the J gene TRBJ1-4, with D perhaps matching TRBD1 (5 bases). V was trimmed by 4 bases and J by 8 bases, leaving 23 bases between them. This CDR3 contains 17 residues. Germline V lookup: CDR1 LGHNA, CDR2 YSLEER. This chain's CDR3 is CASSLSKGIGGGEKLFF. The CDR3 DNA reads TGCGCCAGCAGCCTAAGCAAGGGAATCGGGGGGGGAGAAAAACTGTTTTTT.

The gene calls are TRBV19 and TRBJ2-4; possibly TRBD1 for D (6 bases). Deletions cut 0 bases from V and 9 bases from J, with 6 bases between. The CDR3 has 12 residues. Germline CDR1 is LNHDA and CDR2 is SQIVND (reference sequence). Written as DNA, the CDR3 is TGTGCCAGTAGTATAGACAGGGGCATTCAGTACTTC. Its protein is CASSIDRGIQYF. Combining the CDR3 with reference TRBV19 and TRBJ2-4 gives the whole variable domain DGGITQSPKYLFRKEGQNVTLSCEQNLNHDAMYWYRQDPGQGLRLIYYSQIVNDFQKGDIAEGYSVSREKKESFPLTVTSAQKNPTAFYLCASSIDRGIQYFGAGTRLSVL.

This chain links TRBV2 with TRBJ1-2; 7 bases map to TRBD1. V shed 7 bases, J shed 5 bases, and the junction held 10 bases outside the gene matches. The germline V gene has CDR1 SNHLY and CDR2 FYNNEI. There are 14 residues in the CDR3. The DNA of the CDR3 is TGTGCCAGCACGAAAGGGACAGACCCTTATGGCTACACCTTC. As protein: CASTKGTDPYGYTF.

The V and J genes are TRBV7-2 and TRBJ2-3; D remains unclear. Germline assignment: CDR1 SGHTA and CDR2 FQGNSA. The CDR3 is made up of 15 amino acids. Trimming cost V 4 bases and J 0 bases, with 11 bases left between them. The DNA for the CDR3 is TGTGCCAGCAGCTCGTCGACATTTAGCACAGATACGCAGTATTTT. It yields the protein CASSSSTFSTDTQYF. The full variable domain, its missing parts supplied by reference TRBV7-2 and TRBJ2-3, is GAGVSQSPSNKVTEKGKDVELRCDPISGHTALYWYRQSLGQGLEFLIYFQGNSAPDKSGLPSDRFSAERTGGSVSTLTIQRTQQEDSAVYLCASSSSTFSTDTQYFGPGTRLTVL.

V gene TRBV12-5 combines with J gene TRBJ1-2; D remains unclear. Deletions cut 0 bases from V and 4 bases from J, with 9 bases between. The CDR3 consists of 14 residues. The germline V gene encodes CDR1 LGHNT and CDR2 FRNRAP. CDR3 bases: TGTGCTAGTGGTTTGGTTGCAGGCATCTATGGCTACACCTTC. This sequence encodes CASGLVAGIYGYTF.

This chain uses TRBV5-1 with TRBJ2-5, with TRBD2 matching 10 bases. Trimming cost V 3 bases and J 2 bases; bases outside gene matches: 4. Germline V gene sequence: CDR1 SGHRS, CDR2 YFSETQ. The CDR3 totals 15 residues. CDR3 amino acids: CASSWRTSGQETQYF. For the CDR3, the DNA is TGCGCCAGCAGCTGGAGGACTAGCGGACAAGAGACCCAGTACTTC.

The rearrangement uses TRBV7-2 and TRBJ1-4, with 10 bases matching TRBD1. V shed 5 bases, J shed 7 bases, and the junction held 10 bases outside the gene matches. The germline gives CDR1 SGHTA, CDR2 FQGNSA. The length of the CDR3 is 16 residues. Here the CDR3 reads CASSPPGWTGGEKLFF. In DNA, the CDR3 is TGTGCCAGCAGCCCCCCAGGATGGACAGGGGGTGAAAAACTGTTTTTT.